The rows below give T cell receptor beta chains drawn from one sample of a study of CD8 T cells in Susac syndrome. TCRdb reanalysed the immunoSEQ multiplex PCR reads using MiXCR and keeps one entry per CDR3 protein. This sample yields some 220,000 distinct CDR3 sequences, of which 95% are seen a single time; roughly 0.1% belongs to the top ten. The sample taken for sequencing was CD4+ T cells from PBMCs. The origin of the receptors is a human donor with multiple sclerosis. Both conserved end residues are part of each CDR3. Each record gives: D gene, V gene, J gene, clone size, CDR3 protein. A D gene is named only where the DNA matches it firmly. Rows may omit the clone size; those that give it use once, few, many or a size class.

TRBD2	TRBV20-1	TRBJ2-3	once	CSAPGLAGGPPTDTQYF
TRBD1	TRBV28	TRBJ2-7	.	CASRQDRGSYEQYF
TRBD2	TRBV20-1	TRBJ2-5	once	CSAGAGDRGETQYF
TRBD2	TRBV30	TRBJ2-5	.	CAWSVGLAGGPKETQYF
TRBD2	TRBV15	TRBJ2-7	.	CATSRSGRAGYEQYF
.	TRBV7-8	TRBJ2-6	.	CASTPAGQGWTGGANVLTF
TRBD2	TRBV3-1	TRBJ2-7	.	CASSQVQAGGYEQYF
TRBD2	TRBV20-1	TRBJ2-3	.	CSARDRGVVDTQYF
.	TRBV19	TRBJ1-2	.	CASSMSSNSWANYGYTF
.	TRBV3-1	TRBJ2-7	.	CASSQAWTKSYEQYF
TRBD2	TRBV3-1	TRBJ2-7	.	CASSQKPTGTSGYEQYF
TRBD2	TRBV20-1	TRBJ2-5	.	CSARGLAGARSETQYF
.	TRBV29-1	TRBJ1-2	.	CSVGSGHTGGYTF
.	TRBV9	TRBJ2-7	once	CASSVGGSSYEQYF
.	TRBV19	TRBJ2-4	.	CASTPRSAKNIQYF
.	TRBV27	TRBJ2-7	.	CASSPDPIYEQYF